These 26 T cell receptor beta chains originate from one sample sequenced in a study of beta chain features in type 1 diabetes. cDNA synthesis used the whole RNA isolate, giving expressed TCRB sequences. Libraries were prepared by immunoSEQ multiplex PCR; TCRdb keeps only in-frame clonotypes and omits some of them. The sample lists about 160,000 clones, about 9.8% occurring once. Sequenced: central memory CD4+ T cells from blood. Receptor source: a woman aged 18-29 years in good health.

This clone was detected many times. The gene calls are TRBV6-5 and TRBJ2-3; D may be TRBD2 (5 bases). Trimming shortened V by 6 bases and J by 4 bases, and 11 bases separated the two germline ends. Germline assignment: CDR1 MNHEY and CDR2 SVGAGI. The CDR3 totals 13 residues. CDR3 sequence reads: CASRGPAADTQYF. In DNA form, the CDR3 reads TGTGCCAGCAGAGGGCCAGCGGCAGATACGCAGTATTTT.

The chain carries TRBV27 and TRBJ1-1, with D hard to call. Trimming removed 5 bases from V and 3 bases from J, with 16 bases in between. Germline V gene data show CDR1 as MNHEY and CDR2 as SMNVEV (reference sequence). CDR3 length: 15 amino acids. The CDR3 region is CASSPGGRLHTEAFF. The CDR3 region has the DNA TGTGCCAGCAGTCCCGGTGGAAGACTACACACTGAAGCTTTCTTT.

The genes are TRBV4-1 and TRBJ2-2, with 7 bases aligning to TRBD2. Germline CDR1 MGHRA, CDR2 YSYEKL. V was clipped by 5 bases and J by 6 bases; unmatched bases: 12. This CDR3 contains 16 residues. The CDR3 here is CASSSQRLAEAGELFF. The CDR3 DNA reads TGCGCCAGCAGCTCTCAGCGACTAGCTGAGGCCGGGGAGCTGTTTTTT.

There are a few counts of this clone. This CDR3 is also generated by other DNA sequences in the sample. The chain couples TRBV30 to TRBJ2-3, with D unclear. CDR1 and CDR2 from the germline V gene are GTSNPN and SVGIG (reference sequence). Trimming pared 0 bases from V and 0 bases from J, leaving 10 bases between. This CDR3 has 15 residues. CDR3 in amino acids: CAWSVGGTSTDTQYF. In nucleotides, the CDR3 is TGTGCCTGGAGTGTAGGCGGTACAAGCACAGATACGCAGTATTTT.

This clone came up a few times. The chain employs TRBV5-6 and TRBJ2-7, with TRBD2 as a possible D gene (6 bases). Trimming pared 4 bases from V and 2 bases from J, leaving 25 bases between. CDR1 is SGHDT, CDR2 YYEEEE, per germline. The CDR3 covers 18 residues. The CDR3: CASSGGIWESAGTYEQYF. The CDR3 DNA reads TGTGCCAGCAGCGGGGGGATATGGGAGTCGGCAGGGACCTACGAGCAGTACTTC.

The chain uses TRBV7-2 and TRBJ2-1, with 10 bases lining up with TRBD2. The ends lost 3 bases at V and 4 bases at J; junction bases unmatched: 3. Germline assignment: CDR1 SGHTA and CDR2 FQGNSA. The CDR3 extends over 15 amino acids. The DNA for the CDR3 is TGTGCCAGCAGCTTTACTAGCGGGGCATACAATGAGCAGTTCTTC. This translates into CASSFTSGAYNEQFF.

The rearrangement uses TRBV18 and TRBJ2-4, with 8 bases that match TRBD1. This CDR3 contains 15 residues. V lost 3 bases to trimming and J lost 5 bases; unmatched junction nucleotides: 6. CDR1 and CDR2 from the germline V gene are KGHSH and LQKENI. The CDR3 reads CASSPVGTGQNIQYF. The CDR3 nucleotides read TGTGCCAGCTCACCGGTAGGGACAGGTCAAAACATTCAGTACTTC.

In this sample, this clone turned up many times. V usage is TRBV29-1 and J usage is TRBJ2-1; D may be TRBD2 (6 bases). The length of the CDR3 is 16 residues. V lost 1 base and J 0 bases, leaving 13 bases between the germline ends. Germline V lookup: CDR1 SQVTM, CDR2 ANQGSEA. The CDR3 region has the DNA TGCAGCGTTGAAGGGACTACCCAGAGCTCCTACAATGAGCAGTTCTTC. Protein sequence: CSVEGTTQSSYNEQFF.

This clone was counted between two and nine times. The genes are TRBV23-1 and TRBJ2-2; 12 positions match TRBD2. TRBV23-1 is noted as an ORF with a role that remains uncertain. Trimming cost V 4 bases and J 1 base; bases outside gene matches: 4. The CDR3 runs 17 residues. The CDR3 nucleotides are TGCGCCAGCAGTCGGACTAGCGGGGAGCTGAACACCGGGGAGCTGTTTTTT. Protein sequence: CASSRTSGELNTGELFF.

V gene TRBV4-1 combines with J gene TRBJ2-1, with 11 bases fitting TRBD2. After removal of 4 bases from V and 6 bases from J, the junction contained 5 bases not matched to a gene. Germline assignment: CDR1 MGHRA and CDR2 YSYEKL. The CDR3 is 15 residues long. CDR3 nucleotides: TGCGCCAGCAGCCGAGGACTAGCGGGTATCAATGAGCAGTTCTTC. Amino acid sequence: CASSRGLAGINEQFF.

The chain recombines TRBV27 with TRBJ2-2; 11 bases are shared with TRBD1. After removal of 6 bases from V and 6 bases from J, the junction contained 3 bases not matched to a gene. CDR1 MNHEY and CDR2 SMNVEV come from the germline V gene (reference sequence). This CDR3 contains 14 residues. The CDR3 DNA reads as TGTGCCAGCAGCCAGGACAGGGGGCCCGGGGAGCTGTTTTTT. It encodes CASSQDRGPGELFF.

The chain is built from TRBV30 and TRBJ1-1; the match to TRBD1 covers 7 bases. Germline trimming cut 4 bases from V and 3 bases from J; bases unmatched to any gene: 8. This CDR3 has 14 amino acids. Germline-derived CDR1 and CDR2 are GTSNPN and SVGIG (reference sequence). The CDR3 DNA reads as TGTGCCTGGAAAGGTATAGGGACAGACACTGAAGCTTTCTTT. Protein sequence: CAWKGIGTDTEAFF.

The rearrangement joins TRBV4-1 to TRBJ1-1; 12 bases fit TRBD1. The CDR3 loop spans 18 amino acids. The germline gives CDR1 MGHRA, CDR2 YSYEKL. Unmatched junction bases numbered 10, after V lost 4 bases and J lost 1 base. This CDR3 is CASSPGQGAWSPNTEAFF. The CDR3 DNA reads TGCGCCAGCAGCCCGGGACAGGGGGCTTGGTCGCCGAACACTGAAGCTTTCTTT.

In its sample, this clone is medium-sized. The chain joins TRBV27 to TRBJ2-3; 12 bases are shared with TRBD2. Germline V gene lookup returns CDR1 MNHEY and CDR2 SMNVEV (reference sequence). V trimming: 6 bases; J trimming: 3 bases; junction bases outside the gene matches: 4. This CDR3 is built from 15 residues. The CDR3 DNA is TGTGCCAGCAGGACACTAGCGGGAGGAACAGATACGCAGTATTTT. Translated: CASRTLAGGTDTQYF.

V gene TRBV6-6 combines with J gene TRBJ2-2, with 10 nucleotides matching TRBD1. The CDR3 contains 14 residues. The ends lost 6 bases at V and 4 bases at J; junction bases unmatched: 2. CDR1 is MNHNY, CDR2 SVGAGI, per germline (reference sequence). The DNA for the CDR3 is TGTGCCAGCAGAGGGACAGGGGTCACCGGGGAGCTGTTTTTT. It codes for CASRGTGVTGELFF.

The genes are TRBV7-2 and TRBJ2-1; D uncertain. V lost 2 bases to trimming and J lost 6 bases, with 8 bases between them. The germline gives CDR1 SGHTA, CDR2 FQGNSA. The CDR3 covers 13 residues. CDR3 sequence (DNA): TGTGCCAGCAGCTTACCGCAGTTCAATGAGCAGTTCTTC. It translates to CASSLPQFNEQFF.

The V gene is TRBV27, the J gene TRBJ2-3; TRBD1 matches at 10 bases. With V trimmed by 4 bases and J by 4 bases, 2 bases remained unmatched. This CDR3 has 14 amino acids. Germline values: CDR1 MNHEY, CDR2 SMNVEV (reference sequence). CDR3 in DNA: TGTGCCAGCAGTTCGACAGGGGGCCCAGATACGCAGTATTTT. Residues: CASSSTGGPDTQYF.

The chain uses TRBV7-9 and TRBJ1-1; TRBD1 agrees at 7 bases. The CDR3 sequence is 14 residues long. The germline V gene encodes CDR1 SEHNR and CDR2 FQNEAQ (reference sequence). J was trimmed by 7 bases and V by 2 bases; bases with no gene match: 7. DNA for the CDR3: TGTGCCAGCAGCTTATCCCCCTGGGACAGTGAAGCTTTCTTT. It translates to CASSLSPWDSEAFF.

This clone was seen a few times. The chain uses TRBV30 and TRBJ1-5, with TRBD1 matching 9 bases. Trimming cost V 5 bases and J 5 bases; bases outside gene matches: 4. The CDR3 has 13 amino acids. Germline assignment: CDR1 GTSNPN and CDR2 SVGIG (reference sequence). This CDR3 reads CAWAQGADQPQHF. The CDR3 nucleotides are TGTGCCTGGGCACAGGGGGCTGATCAGCCCCAGCATTTT.

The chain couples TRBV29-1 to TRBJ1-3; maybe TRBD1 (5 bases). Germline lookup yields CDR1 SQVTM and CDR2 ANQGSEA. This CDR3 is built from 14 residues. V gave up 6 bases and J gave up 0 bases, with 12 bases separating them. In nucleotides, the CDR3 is TGCAGCGTCCGAGGGGACTTCTCTGGAAACACCATATATTTT. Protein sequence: CSVRGDFSGNTIYF.

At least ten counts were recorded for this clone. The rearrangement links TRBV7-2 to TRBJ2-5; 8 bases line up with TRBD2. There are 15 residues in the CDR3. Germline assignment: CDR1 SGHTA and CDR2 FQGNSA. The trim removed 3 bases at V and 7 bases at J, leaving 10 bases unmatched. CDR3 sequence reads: CASSLVAGRPGTQYF. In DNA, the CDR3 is TGTGCCAGCAGCTTGGTAGCGGGGCGCCCAGGGACCCAGTACTTC.

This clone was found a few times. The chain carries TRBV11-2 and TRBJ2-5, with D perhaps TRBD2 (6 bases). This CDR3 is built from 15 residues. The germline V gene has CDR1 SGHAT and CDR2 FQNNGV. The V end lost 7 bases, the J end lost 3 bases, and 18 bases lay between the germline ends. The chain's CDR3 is CASISSGTPKETQYF. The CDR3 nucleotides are TGTGCCAGCATATCTTCCGGGACTCCAAAAGAGACCCAGTACTTC. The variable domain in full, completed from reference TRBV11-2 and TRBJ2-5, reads EAGVAQSPRYKIIEKRQSVAFWCNPISGHATLYWYQQILGQGPKLLIQFQNNGVVDDSQLPKDRFSAERLKGVDSTLKIQPAKLEDSAVYLCASISSGTPKETQYFGPGTRLLVL.

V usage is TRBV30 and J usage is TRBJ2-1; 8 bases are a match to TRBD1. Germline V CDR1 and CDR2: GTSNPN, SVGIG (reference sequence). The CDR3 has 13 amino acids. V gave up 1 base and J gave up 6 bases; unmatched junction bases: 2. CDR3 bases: TGTGCCTGGAGTGGTACAGGGGGCAATGAGCAGTTCTTC. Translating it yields CAWSGTGGNEQFF.

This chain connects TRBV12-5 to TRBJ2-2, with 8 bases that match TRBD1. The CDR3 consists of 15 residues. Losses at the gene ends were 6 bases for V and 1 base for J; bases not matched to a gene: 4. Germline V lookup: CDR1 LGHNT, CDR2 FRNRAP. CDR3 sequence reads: CASGKGQGNTGELFF. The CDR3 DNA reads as TGTGCTAGTGGGAAAGGACAGGGGAACACCGGGGAGCTGTTTTTT. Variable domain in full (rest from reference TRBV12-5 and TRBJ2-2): DARVTQTPRHKVTEMGQEVTMRCQPILGHNTVFWYRQTMMQGLELLAYFRNRAPLDDSGMPKDRFSAEMPDATLATLKIQPSEPRDSAVYFCASGKGQGNTGELFFGEGSRLTVL.

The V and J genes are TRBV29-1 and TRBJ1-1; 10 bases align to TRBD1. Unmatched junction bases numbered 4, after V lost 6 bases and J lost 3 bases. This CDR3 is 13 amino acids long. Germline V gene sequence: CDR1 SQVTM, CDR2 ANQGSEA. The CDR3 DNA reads TGCAGCGTGGGGGACAGGGGATACACTGAAGCTTTCTTT. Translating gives CSVGDRGYTEAFF.

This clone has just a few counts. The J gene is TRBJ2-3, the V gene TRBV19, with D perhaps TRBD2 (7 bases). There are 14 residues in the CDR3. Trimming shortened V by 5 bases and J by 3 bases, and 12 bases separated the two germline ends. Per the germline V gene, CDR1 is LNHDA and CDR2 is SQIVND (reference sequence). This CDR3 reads CASSGGGGTDTQYF. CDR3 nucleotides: TGTGCCAGTAGTGGAGGGGGGGGAACAGATACGCAGTATTTT.